The T cell receptor (beta chain) described here comes from a study of T cells in Graves' hyperthyroidism and ophthalmopathy. Diagnoses used clinical symptoms, serum thyroxine and TRAb, thyroid ultrasound and orbital computed tomography. Amplified regions were TCR beta CDR3 sequences from RNA transcripts. The study used the HTBI primer set for a first-round RT-PCR of the TCR CDR3. TCRdb re-called the multiplex PCR reads through MiXCR, storing one row per CDR3 protein. The sample gives about 720,000 distinct CDR3 sequences, approximately 19% of which show up once; roughly 17% is in the top ten. A word on this clonotype: Its target is not known.

CDR3 length equals 17 residues. With V trimmed by 0 bases and J by 3 bases, 7 bases remained unmatched. The germline CDR1 and CDR2 sequences are SGHRS and YFSETQ. The study, taken as a whole, reports: Ophthalmopathy was predicted by the model a median of roughly 6.6 months ahead of onset.

Sequenced material: blood. This receptor was obtained from a woman aged 50 to 60 with Graves' hyperthyroidism that later progressed to Graves' ophthalmopathy. This rearrangement joins TRBV5-1 to TRBJ2-2; TRBD2 matches 8 bases. Here the CDR3 DNA reads TGCGCCAGCAGCTTGGACGGACTAGCAGCTTACACCGGGGAGCTGTTTTTT. Its protein is CASSLDGLAAYTGELFF.